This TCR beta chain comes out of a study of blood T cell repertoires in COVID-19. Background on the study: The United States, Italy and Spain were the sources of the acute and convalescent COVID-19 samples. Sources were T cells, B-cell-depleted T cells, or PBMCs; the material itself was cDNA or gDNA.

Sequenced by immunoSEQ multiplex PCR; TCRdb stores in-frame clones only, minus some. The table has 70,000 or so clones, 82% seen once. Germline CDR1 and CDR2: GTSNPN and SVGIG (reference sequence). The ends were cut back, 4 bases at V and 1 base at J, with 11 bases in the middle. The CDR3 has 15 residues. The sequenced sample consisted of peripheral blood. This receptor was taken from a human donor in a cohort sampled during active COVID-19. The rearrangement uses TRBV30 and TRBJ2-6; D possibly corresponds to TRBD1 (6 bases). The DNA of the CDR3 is TGTGCCTGGATAGGCAGGGGATCTGGGGCCAACGTCCTGACTTTC. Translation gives CAWIGRGSGANVLTF.